The present TCR beta chain was sequenced within a study of T cell responses to AZD1222 COVID-19 vaccine. The study, taken as a whole, reports: Among AZD1222 vaccinees, only six or seven were seropositive at baseline. In a largely white British group with more females than males, clonal diversity was possibly underestimated. There were vaccine-associated CD4 TCRs across spike, dominant at 160-218 and 743-854.

The assay was immunoSEQ multiplex PCR, and TCRdb's table has in-frame clones only and misses some. The table records 100,000 to 150,000 clones, approximately 90% of them present only once. As regards this clone: The antigen is unknown.

This specimen consisted of peripheral blood, obtained on day 0 of AZD1222 vaccination. This sequence originates from an adult in good health.

The chain's CDR3 is CASSLYELKGGDGEKLFF. The CDR3 DNA follows: TGTGCCAGCAGTTTATATGAGTTGAAGGGGGGTGACGGTGAAAAACTGTTTTTT. This rearrangement joins TRBV28 to TRBJ1-4; D perhaps matches TRBD1 (6 bases). The CDR3 runs to 18 residues. Germline CDR1 reads MDHEN; CDR2 reads SYDVKM. Trimming took off 1 base at V and 7 bases at J, with 22 bases between the two ends.